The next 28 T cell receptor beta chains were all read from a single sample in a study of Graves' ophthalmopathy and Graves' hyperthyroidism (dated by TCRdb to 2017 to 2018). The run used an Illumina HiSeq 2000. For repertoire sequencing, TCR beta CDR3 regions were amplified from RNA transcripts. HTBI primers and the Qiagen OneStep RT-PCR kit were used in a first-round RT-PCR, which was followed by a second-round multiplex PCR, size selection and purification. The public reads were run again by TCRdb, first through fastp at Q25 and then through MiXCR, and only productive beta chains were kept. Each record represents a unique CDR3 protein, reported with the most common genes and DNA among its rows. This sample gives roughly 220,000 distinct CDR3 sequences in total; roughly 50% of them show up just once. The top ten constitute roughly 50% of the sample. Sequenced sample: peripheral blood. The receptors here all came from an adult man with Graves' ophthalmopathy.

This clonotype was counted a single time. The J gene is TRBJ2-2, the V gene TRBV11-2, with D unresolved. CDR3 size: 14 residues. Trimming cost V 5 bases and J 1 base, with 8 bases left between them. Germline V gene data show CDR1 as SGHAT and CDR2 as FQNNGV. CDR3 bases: TGTGCCAGCAGCCCCCTTCGGAACACCGGGGAGCTGTTTTTT. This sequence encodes CASSPLRNTGELFF.

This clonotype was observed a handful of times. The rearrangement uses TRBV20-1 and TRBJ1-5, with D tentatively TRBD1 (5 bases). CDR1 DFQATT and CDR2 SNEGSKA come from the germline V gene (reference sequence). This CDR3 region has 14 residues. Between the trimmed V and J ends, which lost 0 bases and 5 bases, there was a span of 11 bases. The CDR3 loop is CSARDIGGDQPQHF. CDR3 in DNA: TGCAGTGCTAGAGATATTGGGGGAGATCAGCCCCAGCATTTT.

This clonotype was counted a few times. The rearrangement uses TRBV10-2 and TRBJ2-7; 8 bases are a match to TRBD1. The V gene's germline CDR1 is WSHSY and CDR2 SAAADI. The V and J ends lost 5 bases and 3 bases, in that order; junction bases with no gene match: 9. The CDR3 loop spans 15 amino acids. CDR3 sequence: CASSLSGGVGYEQYF. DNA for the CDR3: TGCGCCAGCAGTTTATCAGGGGGCGTCGGCTACGAGCAGTACTTC.

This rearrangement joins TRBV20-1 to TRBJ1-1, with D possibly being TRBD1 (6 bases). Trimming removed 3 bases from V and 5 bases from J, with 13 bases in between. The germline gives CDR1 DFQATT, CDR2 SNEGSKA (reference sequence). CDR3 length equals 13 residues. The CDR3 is CSASRQAGTEAFF. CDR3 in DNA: TGCAGTGCTAGCCGACAGGCTGGGACTGAAGCTTTCTTT.

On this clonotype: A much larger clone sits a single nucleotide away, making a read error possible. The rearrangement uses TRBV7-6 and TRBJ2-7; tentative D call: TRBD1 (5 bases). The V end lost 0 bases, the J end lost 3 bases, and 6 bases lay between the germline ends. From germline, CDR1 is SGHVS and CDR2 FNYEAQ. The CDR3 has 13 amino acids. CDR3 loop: CASSLAGDYEQYF. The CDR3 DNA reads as TGTGCCAGCAGCTTAGCAGGGGACTACGAGCAGTACTTC.

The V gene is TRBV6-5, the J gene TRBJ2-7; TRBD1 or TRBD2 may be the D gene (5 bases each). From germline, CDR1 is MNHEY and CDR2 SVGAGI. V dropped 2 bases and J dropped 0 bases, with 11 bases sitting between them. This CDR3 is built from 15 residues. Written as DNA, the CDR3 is TGTGCCAGCAGTTACGGTGGGGGTTACTCCTACGAGCAGTACTTC. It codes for CASSYGGGYSYEQYF.

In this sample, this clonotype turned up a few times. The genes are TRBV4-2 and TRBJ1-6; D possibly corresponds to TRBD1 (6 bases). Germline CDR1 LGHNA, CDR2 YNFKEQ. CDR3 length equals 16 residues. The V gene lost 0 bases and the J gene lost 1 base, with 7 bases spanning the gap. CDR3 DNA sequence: TGTGCCAGCAGCCAAGAACAGGGATCCTATAATTCACCCCTCCACTTT. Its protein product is CASSQEQGSYNSPLHF.

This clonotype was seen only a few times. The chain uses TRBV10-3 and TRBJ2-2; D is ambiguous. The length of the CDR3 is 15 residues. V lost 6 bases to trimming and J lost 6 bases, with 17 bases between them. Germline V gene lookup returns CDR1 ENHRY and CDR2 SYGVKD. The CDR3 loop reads CAIRNFLDASGELFF. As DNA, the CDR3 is TGTGCCATCAGGAACTTTCTAGATGCCTCCGGGGAGCTGTTTTTT.

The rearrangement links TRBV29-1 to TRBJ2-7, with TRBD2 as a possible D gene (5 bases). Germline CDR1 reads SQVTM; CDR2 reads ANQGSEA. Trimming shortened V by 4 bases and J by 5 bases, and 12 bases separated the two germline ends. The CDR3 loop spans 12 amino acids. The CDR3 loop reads CSVVAARDEQYF. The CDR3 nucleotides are TGCAGCGTTGTGGCAGCGCGGGACGAGCAGTACTTC.

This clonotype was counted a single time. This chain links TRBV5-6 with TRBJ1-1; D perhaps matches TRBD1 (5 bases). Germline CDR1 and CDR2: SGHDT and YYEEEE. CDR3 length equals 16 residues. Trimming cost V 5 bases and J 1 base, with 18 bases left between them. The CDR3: CASSYSPQGPNTEAFF. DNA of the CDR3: TGTGCCAGCAGTTACTCTCCTCAGGGCCCGAACACTGAAGCTTTCTTT.

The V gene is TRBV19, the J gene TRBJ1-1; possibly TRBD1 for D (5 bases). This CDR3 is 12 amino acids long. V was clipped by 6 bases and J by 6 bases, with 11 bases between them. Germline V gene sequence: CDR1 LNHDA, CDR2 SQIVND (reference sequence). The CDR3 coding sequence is TGTGCCAGTAGGGGGGGTGTCGCTGAAGCTTTCTTT. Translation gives CASRGGVAEAFF.

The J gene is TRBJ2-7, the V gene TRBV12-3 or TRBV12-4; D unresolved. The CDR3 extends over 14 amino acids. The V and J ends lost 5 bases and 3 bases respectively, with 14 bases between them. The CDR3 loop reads CASSGEPRIYEQYF. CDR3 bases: TGTGCCAGCAGTGGCGAGCCCCGAATCTACGAGCAGTACTTC.

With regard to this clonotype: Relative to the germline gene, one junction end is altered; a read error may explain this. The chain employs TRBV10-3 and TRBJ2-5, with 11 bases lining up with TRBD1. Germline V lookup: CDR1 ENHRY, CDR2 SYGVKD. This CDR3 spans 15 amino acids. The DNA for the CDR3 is TGTGCCAGCAGTCGGACAGGGGGCCTTACGGAGACCCAGTACTTC. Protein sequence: CASSRTGGLTETQYF.

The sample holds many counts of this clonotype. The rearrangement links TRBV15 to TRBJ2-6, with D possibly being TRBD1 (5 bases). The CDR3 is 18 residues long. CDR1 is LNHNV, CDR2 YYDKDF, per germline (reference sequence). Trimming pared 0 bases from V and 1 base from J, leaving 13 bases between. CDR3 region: CATSRDHRRASGANVLTF. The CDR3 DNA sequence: TGTGCCACCAGCAGAGATCATCGCAGGGCATCTGGGGCCAACGTCCTGACTTTC. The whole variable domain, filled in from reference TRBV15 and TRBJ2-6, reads DAMVIQNPRYQVTQFGKPVTLSCSQTLNHNVMYWYQQKSSQAPKLLFHYYDKDFNNEADTPDNFQSRRPNTSFCFLDIRSPGLGDTAMYLCATSRDHRRASGANVLTFGAGSRLTVL.

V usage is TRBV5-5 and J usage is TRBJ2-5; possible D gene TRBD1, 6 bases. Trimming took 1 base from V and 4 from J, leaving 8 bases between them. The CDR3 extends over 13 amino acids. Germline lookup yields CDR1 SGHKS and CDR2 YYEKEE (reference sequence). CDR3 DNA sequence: TGTGCCAGCAGCTTGTGGGGGCCAGAGACCCAGTACTTC. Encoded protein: CASSLWGPETQYF.

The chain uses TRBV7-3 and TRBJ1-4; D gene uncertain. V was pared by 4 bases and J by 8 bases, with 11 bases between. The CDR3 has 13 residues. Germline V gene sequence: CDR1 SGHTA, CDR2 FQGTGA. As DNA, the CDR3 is TGTGCCAGCAGCTATACAGAGGAGGAAAAACTGTTTTTT. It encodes CASSYTEEEKLFF.

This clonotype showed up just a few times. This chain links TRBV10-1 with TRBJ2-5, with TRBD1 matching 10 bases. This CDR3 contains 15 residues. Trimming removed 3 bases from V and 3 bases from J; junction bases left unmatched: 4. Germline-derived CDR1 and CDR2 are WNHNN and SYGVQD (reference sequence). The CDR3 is CASSDMTGGEETQYF. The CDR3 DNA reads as TGCGCCAGCAGTGACATGACAGGGGGCGAAGAGACCCAGTACTTC.

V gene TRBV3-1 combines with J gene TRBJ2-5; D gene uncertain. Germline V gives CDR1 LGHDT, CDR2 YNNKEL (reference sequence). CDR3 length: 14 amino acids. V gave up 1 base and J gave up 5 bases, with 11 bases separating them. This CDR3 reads CASSQGAVRETQYF. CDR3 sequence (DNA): TGTGCCAGCAGCCAAGGTGCCGTTAGGGAGACCCAGTACTTC.

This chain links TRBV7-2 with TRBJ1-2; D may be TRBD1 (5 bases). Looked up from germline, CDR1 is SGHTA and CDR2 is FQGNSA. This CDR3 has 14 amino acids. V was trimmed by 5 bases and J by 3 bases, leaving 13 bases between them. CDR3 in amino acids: CASSPGLRDYGYTF. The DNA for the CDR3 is TGTGCCAGCAGCCCGGGACTGAGGGACTATGGCTACACCTTC. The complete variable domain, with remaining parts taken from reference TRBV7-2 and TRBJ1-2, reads GAGVSQSPSNKVTEKGKDVELRCDPISGHTALYWYRQSLGQGLEFLIYFQGNSAPDKSGLPSDRFSAERTGGSVSTLTIQRTQQEDSAVYLCASSPGLRDYGYTFGSGTRLTVV.

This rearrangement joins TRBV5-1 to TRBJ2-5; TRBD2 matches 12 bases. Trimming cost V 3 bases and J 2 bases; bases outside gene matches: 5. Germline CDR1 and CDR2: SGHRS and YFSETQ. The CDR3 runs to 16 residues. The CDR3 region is CASSWPLAGGQETQYF. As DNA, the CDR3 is TGCGCCAGCAGCTGGCCCCTAGCGGGGGGGCAAGAGACCCAGTACTTC.

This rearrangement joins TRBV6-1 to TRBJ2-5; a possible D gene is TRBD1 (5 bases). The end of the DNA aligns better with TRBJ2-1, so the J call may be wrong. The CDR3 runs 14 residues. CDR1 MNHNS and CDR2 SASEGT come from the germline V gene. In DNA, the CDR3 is TGTGCCAGCAGTGAAGGGGGCGCGGCCAATGAGCAGTTCTTC. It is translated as CASSEGGAANEQFF.

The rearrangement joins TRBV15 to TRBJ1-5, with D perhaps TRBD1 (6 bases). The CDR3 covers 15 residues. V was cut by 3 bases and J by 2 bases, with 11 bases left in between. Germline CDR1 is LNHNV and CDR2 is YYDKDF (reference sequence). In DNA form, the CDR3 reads TGTGCCACCAGCAGCTTGGCAGGGGGCAATCAGCCCCAGCATTTT. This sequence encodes CATSSLAGGNQPQHF. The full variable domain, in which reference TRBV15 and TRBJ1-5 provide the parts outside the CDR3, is DAMVIQNPRYQVTQFGKPVTLSCSQTLNHNVMYWYQQKSSQAPKLLFHYYDKDFNNEADTPDNFQSRRPNTSFCFLDIRSPGLGDTAMYLCATSSLAGGNQPQHFGDGTRLSIL.

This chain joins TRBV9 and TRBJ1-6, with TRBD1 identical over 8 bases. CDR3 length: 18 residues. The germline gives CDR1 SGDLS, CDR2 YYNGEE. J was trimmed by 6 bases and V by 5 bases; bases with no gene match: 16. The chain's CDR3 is CASSPTQFGTGFNSPLHF. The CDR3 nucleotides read TGTGCCAGCAGTCCAACACAGTTTGGGACAGGCTTTAATTCACCCCTCCACTTT.

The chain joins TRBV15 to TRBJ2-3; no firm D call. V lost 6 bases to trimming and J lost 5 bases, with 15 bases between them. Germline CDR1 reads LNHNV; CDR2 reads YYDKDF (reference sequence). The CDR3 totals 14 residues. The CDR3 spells CATSPGRPEDTQYF. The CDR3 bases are TGTGCCACCAGTCCCGGGCGTCCGGAAGATACGCAGTATTTT.

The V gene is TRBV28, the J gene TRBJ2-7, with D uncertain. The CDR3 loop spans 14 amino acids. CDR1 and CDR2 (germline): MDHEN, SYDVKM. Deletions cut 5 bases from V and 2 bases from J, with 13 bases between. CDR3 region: CASSPRLIAYEQYF. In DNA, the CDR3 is TGTGCCAGCAGTCCCAGGTTGATCGCCTACGAGCAGTACTTC.

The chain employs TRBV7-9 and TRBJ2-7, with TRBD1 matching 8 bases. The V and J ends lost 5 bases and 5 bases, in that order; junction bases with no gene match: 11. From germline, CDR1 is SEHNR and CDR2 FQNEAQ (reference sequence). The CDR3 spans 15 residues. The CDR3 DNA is TGTGCCAGCAGCCAGGGACAGGAGGCTGGGAACGAGCAGTACTTC. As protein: CASSQGQEAGNEQYF.

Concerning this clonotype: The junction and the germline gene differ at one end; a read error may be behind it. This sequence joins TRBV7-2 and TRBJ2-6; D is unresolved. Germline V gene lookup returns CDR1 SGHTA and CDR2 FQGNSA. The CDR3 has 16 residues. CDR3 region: CASSQPGQSGANVLTF. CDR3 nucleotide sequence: TGCGCCAGCAGCCAACCTGGGCAGTCTGGGGCCAACGTCCTGACTTTC. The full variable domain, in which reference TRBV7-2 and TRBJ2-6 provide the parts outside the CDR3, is GAGVSQSPSNKVTEKGKDVELRCDPISGHTALYWYRQSLGQGLEFLIYFQGNSAPDKSGLPSDRFSAERTGGSVSTLTIQRTQQEDSAVYLCASSQPGQSGANVLTFGAGSRLTVL.

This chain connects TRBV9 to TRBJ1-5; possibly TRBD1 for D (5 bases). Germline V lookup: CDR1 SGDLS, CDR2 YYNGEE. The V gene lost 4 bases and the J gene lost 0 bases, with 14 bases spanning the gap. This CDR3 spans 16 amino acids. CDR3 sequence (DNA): TGTGCCAGCAGCCCCGGAAGGGGCTATAGCAATCAGCCCCAGCATTTT. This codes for CASSPGRGYSNQPQHF.